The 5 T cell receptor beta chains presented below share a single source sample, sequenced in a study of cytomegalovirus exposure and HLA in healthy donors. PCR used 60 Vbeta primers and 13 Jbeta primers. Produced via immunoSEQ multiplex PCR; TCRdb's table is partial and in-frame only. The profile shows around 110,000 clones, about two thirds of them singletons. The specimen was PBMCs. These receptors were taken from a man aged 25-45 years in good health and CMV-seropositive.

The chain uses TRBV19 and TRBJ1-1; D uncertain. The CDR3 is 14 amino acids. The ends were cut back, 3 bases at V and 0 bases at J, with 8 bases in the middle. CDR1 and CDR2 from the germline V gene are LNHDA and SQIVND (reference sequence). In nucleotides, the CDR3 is TGTGCCAGTAGTATTTCAGATTTGAACACTGAAGCTTTCTTT. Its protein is CASSISDLNTEAFF. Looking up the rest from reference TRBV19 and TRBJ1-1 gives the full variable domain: DGGITQSPKYLFRKEGQNVTLSCEQNLNHDAMYWYRQDPGQGLRLIYYSQIVNDFQKGDIAEGYSVSREKKESFPLTVTSAQKNPTAFYLCASSISDLNTEAFFGQGTRLTVV.

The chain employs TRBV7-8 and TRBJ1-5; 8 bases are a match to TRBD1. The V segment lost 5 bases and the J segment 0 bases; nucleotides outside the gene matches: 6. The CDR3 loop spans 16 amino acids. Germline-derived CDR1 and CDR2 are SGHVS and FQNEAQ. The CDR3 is CASSLRTGYSNQPQHF. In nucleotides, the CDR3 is TGTGCCAGCAGCCTCCGGACAGGGTATAGCAATCAGCCCCAGCATTTT.

The DNA of the CDR3 is TGTGCCAGCAGTCCCGACTATAACTATGGCTACACCTTC. This codes for CASSPDYNYGYTF. The chain is built from TRBV28 and TRBJ1-2; D gene unclear. Trimming left V 5 bases short and J 1 base short, with 8 bases between. Looked up from germline, CDR1 is MDHEN and CDR2 is SYDVKM. The CDR3 is made up of 13 amino acids.

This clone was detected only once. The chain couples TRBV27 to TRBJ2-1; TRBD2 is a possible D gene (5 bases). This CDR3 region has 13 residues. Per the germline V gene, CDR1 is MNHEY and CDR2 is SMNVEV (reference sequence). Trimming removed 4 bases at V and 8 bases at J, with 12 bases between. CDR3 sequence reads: CASSSPLRDEQFF. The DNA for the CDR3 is TGTGCCAGCAGTTCACCTCTGCGGGATGAGCAGTTCTTC.

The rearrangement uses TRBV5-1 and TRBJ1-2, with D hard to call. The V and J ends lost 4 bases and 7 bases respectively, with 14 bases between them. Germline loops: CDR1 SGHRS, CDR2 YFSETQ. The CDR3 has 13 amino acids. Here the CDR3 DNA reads TGCGCCAGCAGCCCGGAGGGTCAAGCTGGCTACACCTTC. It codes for CASSPEGQAGYTF.